The 15 T cell receptor beta chains listed next were all sequenced from one sample in a study of beta chain features in type 1 diabetes. Study observations and caveats: When Type 1 diabetes patients were examined, their TCRB CDR3s proved moderately but significantly shorter in all four CD4+ subsets.

Expressed TCRB transcripts were sequenced because the isolated RNA had all been reverse transcribed beforehand. Repertoires were generated with immunoSEQ multiplex PCR, while TCRdb's copy carries only in-frame clones and drops some. The data contain around 340,000 clones, roughly 8.8% of them singletons. Their specific antigens are unknown. Source material: central memory CD4+ T cells from blood. These receptors were obtained from a man aged 25-45 years with type 1 diabetes.

A few counts support this clone. The V and J genes are TRBV5-1 and TRBJ2-4; D may be TRBD1 or TRBD2 (5 bases each). V shed 4 bases and J shed 1 base, with 15 bases lying between them. This CDR3 has 16 residues. Germline CDR1 SGHRS, CDR2 YFSETQ. CDR3 DNA sequence: TGCGCCAGCAGCGGGGGTCAGACTGCCGCCAAAAACATTCAGTACTTC. Translating gives CASSGGQTAAKNIQYF.

Of note for this clone: A junction boundary mismatches the germline segment, possibly from a read error. This rearrangement joins TRBV7-2 to TRBJ1-5, with D possibly being TRBD1 (5 bases). Per the germline V gene, CDR1 is SGHTA and CDR2 is FQGNSA. The CDR3 has 18 residues. The CDR3 DNA reads as TGCGCCAGCAGCCCAGACGACGTTGAGGGGCATATGAATCAGCCCCAGCATTTT. Translated, it gives CASSPDDVEGHMNQPQHF.

This clone was seen only a few times. The V gene is TRBV18, the J gene TRBJ2-5; D is possibly TRBD1 (6 bases). The CDR3 runs to 14 residues. Trimming removed 4 bases from V and 3 bases from J, with 12 bases in between. Germline assignment: CDR1 KGHSH and CDR2 LQKENI. The CDR3 sequence is CASSLGQSKETQYF. The DNA for the CDR3 is TGTGCCAGCTCACTCGGACAGAGCAAAGAGACCCAGTACTTC.

The chain is built from TRBV7-2 and TRBJ2-3; no reliable D call. Per the germline V gene, CDR1 is SGHTA and CDR2 is FQGNSA. The V and J ends lost 2 bases and 1 base respectively, with 13 bases between them. The CDR3 runs to 16 residues. The CDR3 loop reads CASSLHSRGGTDTQYF. The CDR3 DNA is TGTGCCAGCAGCTTACATTCCCGTGGGGGCACAGATACGCAGTATTTT.

This sequence joins TRBV6-6 and TRBJ1-6; 7 positions match TRBD1. Trimming removed 2 bases from V and 7 bases from J; junction bases left unmatched: 5. Germline values: CDR1 MNHNY, CDR2 SVGAGI (reference sequence). This CDR3 spans 15 amino acids. CDR3 amino acids: CASSYGGGANSPLHF. In nucleotides, the CDR3 is TGTGCCAGCAGTTACGGAGGGGGCGCAAATTCACCCCTCCACTTT.

Here the CDR3 reads CASSTGSYEQYF. The CDR3 nucleotides are TGTGCCAGCAGTACAGGGTCCTACGAGCAGTACTTC. The chain has TRBV6-5 and TRBJ2-7; tentative D call: TRBD1 (6 bases). V was cut by 5 bases and J by 1 base, with 6 bases left in between. In germline, CDR1 is MNHEY, CDR2 SVGAGI. The CDR3 consists of 12 residues.

This clone was seen repeatedly, ten times or more. The V and J genes are TRBV7-2 and TRBJ2-1; 7 nucleotides align to TRBD2. The CDR3 runs 13 residues. Germline V gene data show CDR1 as SGHTA and CDR2 as FQGNSA. The ends lost 4 bases at V and 7 bases at J; junction bases unmatched: 4. This CDR3 is CASSSGEGNEQFF. The CDR3 DNA is TGTGCCAGCAGCTCGGGGGAGGGGAATGAGCAGTTCTTC.

There are a few counts of this clone. The rearrangement uses TRBV7-2 and TRBJ1-5; D perhaps matches TRBD1 (5 bases). The CDR3 spans 15 residues. Germline V gives CDR1 SGHTA, CDR2 FQGNSA. V lost 1 base, J lost 8 bases, and 15 bases lay in between. CDR3 residues: CASSLVGAEGEPQHF. In DNA form, the CDR3 reads TGTGCCAGCAGCTTAGTAGGGGCAGAAGGTGAGCCCCAGCATTTT.

This clone was detected a few times. The V gene is TRBV25-1, the J gene TRBJ2-7; 11 bases are a match to TRBD1. There are 14 residues in the CDR3. Germline V gene sequence: CDR1 MGHDK, CDR2 SYGVNS. Trimming took 4 bases from V and 4 from J; bases not matched to a gene: 3. CDR3 sequence: CASSGTGGNYEQYF. The CDR3, as DNA: TGTGCCAGCAGTGGGACAGGGGGCAATTACGAGCAGTACTTC.

The chain is built from TRBV9 and TRBJ2-2, with unresolved D. This CDR3 has 13 residues. V lost 4 bases and J 6 bases, leaving 10 bases between the germline ends. CDR1 and CDR2 from the germline V gene are SGDLS and YYNGEE. The CDR3 nucleotides are TGTGCCAGCAGCCAAATAGTCCCCGGGGAGCTGTTTTTT. Its protein product is CASSQIVPGELFF.

In its sample, this clone was seen many times. The V gene is TRBV19, the J gene TRBJ2-5, with D possibly matching TRBD1 (6 bases). There are 14 residues in the CDR3. The V end was cut by 7 bases, the J end by 9 bases, with 21 bases between. CDR1 is LNHDA and CDR2 is SQIVND in the germline V gene (reference sequence). The CDR3 sequence: CASTKDRRGTSQYF. The DNA for the CDR3 is TGTGCCAGTACTAAGGACAGAAGGGGAACGTCCCAGTACTTC. Based on the CDR3 plus reference TRBV19 and TRBJ2-5, the full variable domain is DGGITQSPKYLFRKEGQNVTLSCEQNLNHDAMYWYRQDPGQGLRLIYYSQIVNDFQKGDIAEGYSVSREKKESFPLTVTSAQKNPTAFYLCASTKDRRGTSQYFGPGTRLLVL.

Comment on this clone: The same CDR3 is also encoded by other DNA sequences in this sample. This chain links TRBV7-9 with TRBJ2-3; the match to TRBD2 covers 11 bases. The CDR3 is 16 amino acids. V lost 3 bases, J lost 3 bases, and 5 bases stayed unmatched. CDR1 and CDR2 (germline): SEHNR, FQNEAQ (reference sequence). CDR3 bases: TGTGCCAGCAGCTTGACACTAGCGGGGGTGACAGATACGCAGTATTTT. It translates to CASSLTLAGVTDTQYF. Full variable domain (remainder filled in from reference TRBV7-9 and TRBJ2-3): DTGVSQNPRHKITKRGQNVTFRCDPISEHNRLYWYRQTLGQGPEFLTYFQNEAQLEKSRLLSDRFSAERPKGSFSTLEIQRTEQGDSAMYLCASSLTLAGVTDTQYFGPGTRLTVL.

The chain has TRBV6-6 and TRBJ1-2; 9 bases align to TRBD1. CDR1 is MNHNY and CDR2 is SVGAGI in the germline V gene (reference sequence). V shed 6 bases and J 4 bases; nucleotides not matched to a gene: 6. CDR3 size: 14 residues. In DNA, the CDR3 is TGTGCCAGCAGGGGGACAGGGCGAGCCTATGGCTACACCTTC. Its translation is CASRGTGRAYGYTF.

The CDR3 loop reads CATRDIIYGYTF. Here the CDR3 DNA reads TGTGCCACCAGGGACATTATCTATGGCTACACCTTC. The J gene is TRBJ1-2, the V gene TRBV6-5; tentatively, D is TRBD1 (6 bases). The CDR3 sequence is 12 residues long. Germline values: CDR1 MNHEY, CDR2 SVGAGI. Trimming stripped 10 bases from V and 4 bases from J, with 13 bases between.

This clone was recorded a few times. The chain employs TRBV27 and TRBJ2-3, with D perhaps assigned TRBD1 or TRBD2 (7 bases each). V lost 6 bases to trimming and J lost 1 base, with 20 bases between them. Germline loops: CDR1 MNHEY, CDR2 SMNVEV (reference sequence). The CDR3 runs to 17 residues. CDR3 in amino acids: CASSLLTGAGGTDTQYF. The CDR3 DNA is TGTGCCAGCAGCCTACTAACAGGGGCGGGAGGCACAGATACGCAGTATTTT.